This record concerns one T cell receptor (beta chain) sequence. Its antigen remains unknown. Unique molecular identifiers were attached to individual cDNA molecules. Each CDR3 protein is one row after TCRdb ran MiXCR on the 5' RACE reads. The data contain tens of thousands of distinct CDR3 sequences, less than 15% of them singletons. The data derive from a study of early T cells in non-severe SARS-CoV-2 infection. For the study at large: Sequencing was performed on bulk RNA from unsorted whole blood, leaving chains unpaired.

The study, taken as a whole, reports: CD4 and private specificities were missed by VDJdb matching, which favored anti-spike CD8 responses.

Trimming pared 3 bases from V and 7 bases from J, leaving 13 bases between. CDR1 and CDR2 (germline): SGHTA, FQGNSA. The CDR3 contains 13 residues. The chain employs TRBV7-2 and TRBJ2-7; perhaps TRBD2 as D (6 bases). Sequences were obtained from whole blood. The TCR was taken from an adult who was a healthcare worker with PCR-confirmed SARS-CoV-2 infection or an uninfected control (not recorded which). The CDR3 is CASSFTEEGEQYF. CDR3 DNA sequence: TGTGCCAGCAGCTTCACGGAGGAGGGAGAGCAGTACTTC. The complete variable domain, with remaining parts taken from reference TRBV7-2 and TRBJ2-7, reads GAGVSQSPSNKVTEKGKDVELRCDPISGHTALYWYRQSLGQGLEFLIYFQGNSAPDKSGLPSDRFSAERTGGSVSTLTIQRTQQEDSAVYLCASSFTEEGEQYFGPGTRLTVT.